The present T cell receptor (beta chain) was sequenced within a study of blood T cell repertoires in COVID-19. Here immunoSEQ multiplex PCR was the method, and the copy in TCRdb shows in-frame clones only, minus some. Found here are 54,000 or so clones, roughly 84% of them singletons; the top ten hold approximately 8%. With 2 bases clipped from V and 1 base from J, the junction kept 2 bases outside the gene matches. This CDR3 has 15 residues. The V gene's germline CDR1 is ENHRY and CDR2 SYGVKD. This chain connects TRBV10-3 to TRBJ2-5; TRBD2 matches 9 bases. The source of this sequence is a man aged 50 to 60 with active COVID-19. The material sequenced was peripheral blood. In DNA form, the CDR3 reads TGTGCCATCAGTGAGGAGCGGGGGGCCCAAGAGACCCAGTACTTC. This codes for CAISEERGAQETQYF.